The following is a TCR beta chain sequence with its context. Germline V gene data show CDR1 as SEHNR and CDR2 as FQNEAQ (reference sequence). The CDR3 runs 16 residues. With 0 bases clipped from V and 3 bases from J, the junction kept 6 bases outside the gene matches. The data originate from a study of cytomegalovirus exposure and HLA in healthy donors. Primers included in the PCR were 60 Vbeta and 13 Jbeta primers. Methods used by the authors: Later, roughly 77 million unique TCR beta chains were counted in an analysis, and some 9.9 million of them were shared. Here immunoSEQ multiplex PCR was the method, and the copy in TCRdb shows in-frame clones only, minus some. D and trimming were read from the DNA, whereas the V and J calls and clone size are those reported in that table. This table holds 210,000 or so clones, 76% found once.

Sequencing input: PBMCs. This TCR was sampled from a man younger than 30 in good health and CMV-seronegative. The chain links TRBV7-9 to TRBJ2-3, with 7 nucleotides matching TRBD2. The DNA for the CDR3 is TGTGCCAGCAGCTTAGCGCGGGGGTTAGCGACAGATACGCAGTATTTT. Translated: CASSLARGLATDTQYF.